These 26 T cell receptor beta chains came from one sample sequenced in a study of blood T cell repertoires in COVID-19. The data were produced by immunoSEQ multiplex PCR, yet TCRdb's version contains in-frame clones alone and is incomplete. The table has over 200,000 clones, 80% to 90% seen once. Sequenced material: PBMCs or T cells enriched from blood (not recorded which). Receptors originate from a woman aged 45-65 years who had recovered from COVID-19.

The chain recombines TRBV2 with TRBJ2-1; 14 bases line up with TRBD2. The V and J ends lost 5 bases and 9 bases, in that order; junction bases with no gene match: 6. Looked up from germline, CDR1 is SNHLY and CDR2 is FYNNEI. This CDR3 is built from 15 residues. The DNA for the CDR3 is TGTGCCAGCAGTTCGACTAGCGGGAGGGCCGCTGAGCAGTTCTTC. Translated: CASSSTSGRAAEQFF. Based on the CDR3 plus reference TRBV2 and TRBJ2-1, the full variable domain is EPEVTQTPSHQVTQMGQEVILRCVPISNHLYFYWYRQILGQKVEFLVSFYNNEISEKSEIFDDQFSVERPDGSNFTLKIRSTKLEDSAMYFCASSSTSGRAAEQFFGPGTRLTVL.

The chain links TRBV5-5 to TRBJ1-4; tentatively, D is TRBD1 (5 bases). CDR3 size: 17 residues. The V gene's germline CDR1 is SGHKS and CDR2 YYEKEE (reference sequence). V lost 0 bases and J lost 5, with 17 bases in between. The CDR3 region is CASSLGRAGRANEKLFF. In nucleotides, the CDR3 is TGTGCCAGCAGCTTGGGCAGGGCGGGACGGGCAAATGAAAAACTGTTTTTT.

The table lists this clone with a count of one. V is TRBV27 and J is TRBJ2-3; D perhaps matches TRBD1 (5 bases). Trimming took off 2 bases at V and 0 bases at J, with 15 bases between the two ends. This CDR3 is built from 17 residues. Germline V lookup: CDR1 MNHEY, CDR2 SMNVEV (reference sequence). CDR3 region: CASSLANRRTSTDTQYF. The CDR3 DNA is TGTGCCAGCAGTTTAGCTAACAGGAGAACTAGCACAGATACGCAGTATTTT.

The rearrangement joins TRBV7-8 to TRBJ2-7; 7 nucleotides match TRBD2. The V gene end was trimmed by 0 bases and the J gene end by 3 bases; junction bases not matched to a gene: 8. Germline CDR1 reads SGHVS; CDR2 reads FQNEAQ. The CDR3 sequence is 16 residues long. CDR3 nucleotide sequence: TGTGCCAGCAGCTTAGCGTGGGGGGGACCTCTCTACGAGCAGTACTTC. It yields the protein CASSLAWGGPLYEQYF.

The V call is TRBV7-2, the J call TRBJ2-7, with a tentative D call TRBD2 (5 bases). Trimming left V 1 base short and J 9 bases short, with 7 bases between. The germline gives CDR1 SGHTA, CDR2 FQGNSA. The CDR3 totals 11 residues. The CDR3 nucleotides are TGTGCCAGCAGCTTAGGTGGAGGGCAGTACTTC. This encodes CASSLGGGQYF.

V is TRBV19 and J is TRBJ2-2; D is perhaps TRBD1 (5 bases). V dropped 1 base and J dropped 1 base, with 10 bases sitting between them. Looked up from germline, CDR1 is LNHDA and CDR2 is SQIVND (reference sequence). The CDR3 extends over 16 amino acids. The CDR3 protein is CASSIVRTLNTGELFF. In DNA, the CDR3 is TGTGCCAGTAGTATAGTGCGGACACTGAACACCGGGGAGCTGTTTTTT.

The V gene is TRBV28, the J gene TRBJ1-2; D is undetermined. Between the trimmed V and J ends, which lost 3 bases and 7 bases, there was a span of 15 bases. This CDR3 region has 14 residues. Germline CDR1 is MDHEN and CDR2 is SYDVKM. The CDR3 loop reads CASSLGRATSGYTF. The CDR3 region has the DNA TGTGCCAGCAGTTTGGGCCGAGCCACTTCTGGCTACACCTTC.

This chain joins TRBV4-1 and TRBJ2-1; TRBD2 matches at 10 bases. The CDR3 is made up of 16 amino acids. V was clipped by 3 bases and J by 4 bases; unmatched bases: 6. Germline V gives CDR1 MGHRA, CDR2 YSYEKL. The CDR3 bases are TGCGCCAGCAGCCACGCTCTAGCGGGAGCATACAATGAGCAGTTCTTC. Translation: CASSHALAGAYNEQFF.

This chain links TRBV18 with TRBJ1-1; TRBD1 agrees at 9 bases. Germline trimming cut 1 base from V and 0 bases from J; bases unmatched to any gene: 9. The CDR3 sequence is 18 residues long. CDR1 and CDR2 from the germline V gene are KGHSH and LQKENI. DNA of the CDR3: TGTGCCAGCTCACCACGACAGGGGGAAGGCTACATGAACACTGAAGCTTTCTTT. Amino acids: CASSPRQGEGYMNTEAFF. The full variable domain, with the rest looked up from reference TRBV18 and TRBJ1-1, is NAGVMQNPRHLVRRRGQEARLRCSPMKGHSHVYWYRQLPEEGLKFMVYLQKENIIDESGMPKERFSAEFPKEGPSILRIQQVVRGDSAAYFCASSPRQGEGYMNTEAFFGQGTRLTVV.

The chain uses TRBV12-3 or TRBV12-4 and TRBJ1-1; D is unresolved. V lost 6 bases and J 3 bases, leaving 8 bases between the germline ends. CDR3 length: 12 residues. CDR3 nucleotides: TGTGCCAGCAGCTGGTCGGACACTGAAGCTTTCTTT. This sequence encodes CASSWSDTEAFF.

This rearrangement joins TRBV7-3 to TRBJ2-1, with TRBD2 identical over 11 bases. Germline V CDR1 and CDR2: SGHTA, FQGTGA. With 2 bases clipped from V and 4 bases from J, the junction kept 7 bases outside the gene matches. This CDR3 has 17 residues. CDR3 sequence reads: CASSLGTSGFAYNEQFF. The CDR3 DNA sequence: TGTGCCAGCAGCTTAGGGACTAGCGGCTTTGCGTACAATGAGCAGTTCTTC. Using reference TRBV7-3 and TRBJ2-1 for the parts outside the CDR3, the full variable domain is GAGVSQTPSNKVTEKGKYVELRCDPISGHTALYWYRQSLGQGPEFLIYFQGTGAADDSGLPNDRFFAVRPEGSVSTLKIQRTERGDSAVYLCASSLGTSGFAYNEQFFGPGTRLTVL.

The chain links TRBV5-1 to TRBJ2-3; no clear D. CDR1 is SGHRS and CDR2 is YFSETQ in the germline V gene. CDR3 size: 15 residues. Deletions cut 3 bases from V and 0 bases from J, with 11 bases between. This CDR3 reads CASSYSLSSTDTQYF. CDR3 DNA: TGCGCCAGCAGCTACAGTCTTTCTAGCACAGATACGCAGTATTTT.

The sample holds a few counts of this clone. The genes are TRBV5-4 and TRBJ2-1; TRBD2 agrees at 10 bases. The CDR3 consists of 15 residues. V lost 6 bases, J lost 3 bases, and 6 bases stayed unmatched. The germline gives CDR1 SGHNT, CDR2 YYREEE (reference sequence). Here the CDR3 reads CASTPPSGSYNEQFF. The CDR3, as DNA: TGTGCCAGCACCCCGCCTAGCGGGAGCTACAATGAGCAGTTCTTC. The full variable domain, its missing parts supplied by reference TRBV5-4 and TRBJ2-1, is ETGVTQSPTHLIKTRGQQVTLRCSSQSGHNTVSWYQQALGQGPQFIFQYYREEENGRGNFPPRFSGLQFPNYSSELNVNALELDDSALYLCASTPPSGSYNEQFFGPGTRLTVL.

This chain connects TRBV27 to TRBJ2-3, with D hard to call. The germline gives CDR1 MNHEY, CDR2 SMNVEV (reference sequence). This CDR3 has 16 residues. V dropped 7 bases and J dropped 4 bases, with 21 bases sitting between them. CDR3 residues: CASTPRRALSPDTQYF. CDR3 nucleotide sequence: TGTGCCAGCACCCCGCGAAGAGCTCTATCGCCAGATACGCAGTATTTT.

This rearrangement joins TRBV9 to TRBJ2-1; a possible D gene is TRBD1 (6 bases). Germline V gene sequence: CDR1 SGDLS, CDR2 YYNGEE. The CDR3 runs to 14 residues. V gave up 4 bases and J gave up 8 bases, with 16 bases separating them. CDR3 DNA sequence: TGTGCCAGCAGCCCGAGGCCCAGGGGAGATGAGCAGTTCTTC. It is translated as CASSPRPRGDEQFF. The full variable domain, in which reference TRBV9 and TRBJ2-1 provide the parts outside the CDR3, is DSGVTQTPKHLITATGQRVTLRCSPRSGDLSVYWYQQSLDQGLQFLIQYYNGEERAKGNILERFSAQQFPDLHSELNLSSLELGDSALYFCASSPRPRGDEQFFGPGTRLTVL.

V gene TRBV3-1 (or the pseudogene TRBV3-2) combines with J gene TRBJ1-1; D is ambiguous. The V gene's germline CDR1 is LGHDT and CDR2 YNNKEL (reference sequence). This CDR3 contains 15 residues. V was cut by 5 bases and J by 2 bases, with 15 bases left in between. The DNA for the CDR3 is TGTGCCAGCAGCGACCCGGCGGGCGTTAACACTGAAGCTTTCTTT. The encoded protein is CASSDPAGVNTEAFF.

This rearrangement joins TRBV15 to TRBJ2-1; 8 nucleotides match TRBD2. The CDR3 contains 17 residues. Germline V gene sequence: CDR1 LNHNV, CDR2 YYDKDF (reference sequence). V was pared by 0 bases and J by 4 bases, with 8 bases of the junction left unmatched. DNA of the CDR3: TGTGCCACCAGCAGAGATAGGACTAGCCAGACATACAATGAGCAGTTCTTC. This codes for CATSRDRTSQTYNEQFF.

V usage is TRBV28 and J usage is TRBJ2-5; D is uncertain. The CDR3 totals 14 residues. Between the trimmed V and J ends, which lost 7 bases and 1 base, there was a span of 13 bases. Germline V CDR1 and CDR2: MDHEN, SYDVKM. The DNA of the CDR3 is TGTGCCAGCATTCCGGTGGCAGGCCAAGAGACCCAGTACTTC. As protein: CASIPVAGQETQYF.

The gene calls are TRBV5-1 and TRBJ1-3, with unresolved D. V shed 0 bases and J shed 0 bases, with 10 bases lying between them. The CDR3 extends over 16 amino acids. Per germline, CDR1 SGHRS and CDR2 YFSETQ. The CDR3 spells CASSLAGRLSGNTIYF. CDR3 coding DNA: TGCGCCAGCAGCTTGGCCGGAAGACTCTCTGGAAACACCATATATTTT.

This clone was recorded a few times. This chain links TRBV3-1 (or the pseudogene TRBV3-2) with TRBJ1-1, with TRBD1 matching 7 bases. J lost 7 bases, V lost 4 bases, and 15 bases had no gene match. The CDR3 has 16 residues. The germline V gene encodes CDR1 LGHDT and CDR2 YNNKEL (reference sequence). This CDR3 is CASSPTTTGKSIEAFF. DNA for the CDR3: TGTGCCAGCAGCCCGACGACGACAGGGAAGTCGATTGAAGCTTTCTTT.

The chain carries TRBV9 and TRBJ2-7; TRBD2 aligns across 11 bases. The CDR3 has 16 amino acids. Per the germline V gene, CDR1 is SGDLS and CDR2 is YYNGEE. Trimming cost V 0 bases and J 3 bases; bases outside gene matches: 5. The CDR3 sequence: CASSVGLAGIGYEQYF. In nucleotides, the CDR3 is TGTGCCAGCAGCGTAGGACTAGCGGGAATCGGCTACGAGCAGTACTTC.

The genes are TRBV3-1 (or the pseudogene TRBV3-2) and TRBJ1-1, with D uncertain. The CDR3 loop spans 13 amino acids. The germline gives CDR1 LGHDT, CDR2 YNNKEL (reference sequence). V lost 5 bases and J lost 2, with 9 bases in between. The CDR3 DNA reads TGTGCCAGCAGCTTCCAACAAAACACTGAAGCTTTCTTT. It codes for CASSFQQNTEAFF.

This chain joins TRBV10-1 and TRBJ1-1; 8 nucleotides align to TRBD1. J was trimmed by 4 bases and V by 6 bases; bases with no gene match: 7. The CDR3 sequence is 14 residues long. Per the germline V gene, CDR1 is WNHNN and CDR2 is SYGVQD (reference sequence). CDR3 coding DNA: TGCGCCAGCAGATTGGACAGGGCGGGCACTGAAGCTTTCTTT. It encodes CASRLDRAGTEAFF.

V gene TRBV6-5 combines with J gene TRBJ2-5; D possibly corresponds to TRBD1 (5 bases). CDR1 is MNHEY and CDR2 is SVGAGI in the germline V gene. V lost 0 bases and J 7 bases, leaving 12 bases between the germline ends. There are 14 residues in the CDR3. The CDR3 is CASSYSRGVGTQYF. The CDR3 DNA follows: TGTGCCAGCAGTTACTCAAGGGGCGTGGGGACCCAGTACTTC.

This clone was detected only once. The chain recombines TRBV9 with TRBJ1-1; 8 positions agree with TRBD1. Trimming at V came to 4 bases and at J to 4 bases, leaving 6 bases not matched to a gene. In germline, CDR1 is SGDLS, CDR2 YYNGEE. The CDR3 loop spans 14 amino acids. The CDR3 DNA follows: TGTGCCAGCAGCTCTGGACAGGGAGGCACTGAAGCTTTCTTT. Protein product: CASSSGQGGTEAFF.

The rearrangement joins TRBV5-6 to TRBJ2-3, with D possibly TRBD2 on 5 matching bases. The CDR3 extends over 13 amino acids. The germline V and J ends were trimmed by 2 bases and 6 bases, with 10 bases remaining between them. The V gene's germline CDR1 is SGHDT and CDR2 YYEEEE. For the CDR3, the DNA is TGTGCCAGCAGCTTTTTAGAGGGCGATACGCAGTATTTT. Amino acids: CASSFLEGDTQYF.